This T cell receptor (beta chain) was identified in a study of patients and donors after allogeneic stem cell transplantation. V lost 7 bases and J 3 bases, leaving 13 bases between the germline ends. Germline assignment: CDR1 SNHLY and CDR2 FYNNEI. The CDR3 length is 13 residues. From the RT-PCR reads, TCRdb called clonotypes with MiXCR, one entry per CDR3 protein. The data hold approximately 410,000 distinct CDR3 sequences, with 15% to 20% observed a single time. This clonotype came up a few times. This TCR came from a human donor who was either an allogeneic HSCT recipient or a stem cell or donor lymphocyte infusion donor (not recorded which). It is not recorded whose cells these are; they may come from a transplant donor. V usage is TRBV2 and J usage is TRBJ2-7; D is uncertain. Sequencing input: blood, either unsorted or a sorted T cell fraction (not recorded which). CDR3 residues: CASIDLLYYEQYF. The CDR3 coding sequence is TGTGCCAGCATCGACCTACTGTACTACGAGCAGTACTTC.